This T cell receptor beta chain was captured in a study of OX40 agonist ivuxolimab in advanced cancers. This clone has just a few counts. Germline loops: CDR1 GTSNPN, CDR2 SVGIG (reference sequence). The CDR3 loop spans 13 amino acids. Between the trimmed V and J ends, which lost 2 bases and 1 base, there was a span of 8 bases. Clones were sequenced by immunoSEQ multiplex PCR, and TCRdb holds only the in-frame ones, with some missing. The data contain more than 75,000 clones, about 80% of them singletons. This chain links TRBV30 with TRBJ1-1; D is possibly TRBD1 (6 bases). The sample was CD4+ or CD8+ T cells sorted from blood, taken in a trial of the OX40 agonist ivuxolimab. This clonotype originated in an adult with an advanced solid tumor such as melanoma, head and neck, liver or kidney cancer. The CDR3 bases are TGTGCCTGGAGTTCACAGGGGAACACTGAAGCTTTCTTT. Protein: CAWSSQGNTEAFF.